This is a list of T cell receptor beta chains from one sample in a study of T cells after yellow fever vaccination. TCRdb ran MiXCR on the 5' RACE reads and lists one entry per CDR3 protein. Of hundreds of thousands of distinct CDR3 sequences in the sample, 6.2% were seen once. The specimen was PBMCs, collected 5 days after the yellow fever booster vaccination. The receptor set was obtained from a man in his thirties or forties who received the YFV17D yellow fever vaccine. Both conserved end residues are part of each CDR3. The D gene is left open where the match is weak. Some rows have no size entry. The others give once, few or many, or a class for an expanded clone.

j_call clone_size d_call cdr3_length v_call cdr3_nt cdr3_aa
TRBJ1-1 few NA 14 TRBV6-2/TRBV6-3 TGTGCCAGCAGACCCCCAACACAGAACGCTGAAGCTTTCTTT CASRPPTQNAEAFF
TRBJ2-5 few TRBD2 13 TRBV20-1 TGCAGTGCAGAAGCGGGAGGCGGGGAGACCCAGTACTTC CSAEAGGGETQYF
TRBJ1-3 few NA 15 TRBV18 TGTGCCAGCTCACCAACGGCACAGGGAGGAAACACCATATATTTT CASSPTAQGGNTIYF
TRBJ2-1 many NA 15 TRBV11-2 TGTGCCAGCAGCTTAGATCTACTAGCTCACAATGAGCAGTTCTTC CASSLDLLAHNEQFF
TRBJ1-1 many NA 13 TRBV20-1 TGCAGTGCTAGTTCGGGGCTGGGCACTGAAGCTTTCTTT CSASSGLGTEAFF
TRBJ2-1 many TRBD2 16 TRBV20-1 TGCAGTGCTACTACTCCGGGACTAGCGGGAGGGATTGAGCAGTTCTTC CSATTPGLAGGIEQFF
TRBJ2-2 NA TRBD2 14 TRBV6-5 TGTGCCAGCAGTTACAGGCGGGAGCCCGGGGAGCTGTTTTTT CASSYRREPGELFF
TRBJ1-3 many NA 16 TRBV3-1 TGTGCCAGCAGCTTTCGGTCGCGGTCGGTCGGAAACACCATATATTTT CASSFRSRSVGNTIYF
TRBJ1-2 NA NA 15 TRBV11-2 TGTGCCAGCAGCAAAGCGTACGAAGGACGATTTGGCTACACCTTC CASSKAYEGRFGYTF
TRBJ2-1 many NA 12 TRBV19 TGTGCCAGTAGTCTTGGGCCCGGTGAGCAGTTCTTC CASSLGPGEQFF
TRBJ2-7 many NA 12 TRBV18 TGTGCCAGCTCCCCAGGGATCGGCGAGCAGTACTTC CASSPGIGEQYF
TRBJ2-7 NA TRBD1 12 TRBV10-3 TGTGCCATCATGGACAGGGACTACGAGCAGTACTTC CAIMDRDYEQYF
TRBJ2-7 few NA 13 TRBV6-6 TGTGCCAGCATCCAGGGAACTCCCTACGAGCAGTACTTC CASIQGTPYEQYF
TRBJ2-7 many NA 14 TRBV6-2/TRBV6-3 TGTGCCAGCAGCGAAGTCAGGGGCTCCTACGAGCAGTACTTC CASSEVRGSYEQYF
TRBJ2-1 NA NA 16 TRBV6-2/TRBV6-3 TGTGCCAGCAGTTACGGGAGACTACTCAACGCCAATGAGCAGTTCTTC CASSYGRLLNANEQFF
TRBJ2-1 NA TRBD1 20 TRBV11-1 TGTGCCAGCAGCTCAGGGACAGGGGGCCGGATTCGGACTAGCGCCCATGAGCAGTTCTTC CASSSGTGGRIRTSAHEQFF
TRBJ2-7 many NA 14 TRBV5-1 TGCGCCAGCAGCCGCCAGGGCCCTACGGCAGAGCAGTACTTC CASSRQGPTAEQYF
TRBJ2-2 few TRBD2 17 TRBV28 TGTGCCAGCAGACGACACCCGGGACTAGCGGGAGCCGGGGAGCTGTTTTTT CASRRHPGLAGAGELFF
TRBJ2-7 few NA 14 TRBV27 TGTGCCAGCAGTTTCCTCGGGTCTTCCTACGAGCAGTACTTC CASSFLGSSYEQYF
TRBJ2-4 NA NA 15 TRBV20-1 TGCAGTGCTACCCAAGGTCACGGAGCCAAAAACATTCAGTACTTC CSATQGHGAKNIQYF
TRBJ1-2 many TRBD1 14 TRBV7-2 TGTGCCAGCAGCTTAGCAGGACAGGGAGGTGGCTACACCTTC CASSLAGQGGGYTF
TRBJ2-5 many TRBD2 15 TRBV28 TGTGCCAGCAGCCACCTAGCGGGCCCTGAAGAGACCCAGTACTTC CASSHLAGPEETQYF
TRBJ1-2 few NA 12 TRBV9 TGTGCCAGCAGGGGGGGGGTCCATGGCTACACCTTC CASRGGVHGYTF
TRBJ2-1 few TRBD2 14 TRBV19 TGTGCCAGTAGTAAGTCGGGAGGGCACAATGAGCAGTTCTTC CASSKSGGHNEQFF
TRBJ1-6 few NA 15 TRBV5-1 TGCGCCAGCAGATGGGGACGCGCGAACAATTCACCCCTCCACTTT CASRWGRANNSPLHF
TRBJ2-5 few TRBD2 13 TRBV2 TGTGCCAGCTTAGAGACTAGCAGAGAGACCCAGTACTTC CASLETSRETQYF
TRBJ2-1 NA NA 14 TRBV18 TGTGCCAGCTCACCGTCCTTGTCCTACAATGAGCAGTTCTTC CASSPSLSYNEQFF
TRBJ1-5 NA TRBD1 14 TRBV20-1 TGCAGTGCCAGGGGGGGTTCGAGCAATCAGCCCCAGCATTTT CSARGGSSNQPQHF
TRBJ1-4 NA NA 17 TRBV20-1 TGCAGTGCTAGAGTTGGCAGGGGCTCTACAACTAATGAAAAACTGTTTTTT CSARVGRGSTTNEKLFF
TRBJ2-7 many NA 15 TRBV5-1 TGCGCCAGCAGCTATGAGTGGGGGCCACTTTACGAGCAGTACTTC CASSYEWGPLYEQYF
TRBJ2-7 many NA 14 TRBV7-2 TGTGCCAGCAGCTTAAGTACGGAGCCATACGAGCAGTACTTC CASSLSTEPYEQYF
TRBJ2-2 few NA 15 TRBV29-1 TGCAGCGTTCCGCGGTGGGGCACGAACACCGGGGAGCTGTTTTTT CSVPRWGTNTGELFF
TRBJ2-5 NA NA 17 TRBV3-1 TGTGCCAGCAGCCAAGAAAGTAGCGGTGTCTACCAAGAGACCCAGTACTTC CASSQESSGVYQETQYF
TRBJ1-2 NA NA 15 TRBV20-1 TGCAGTGCTAGAGGACAGAAAGTTTACTTAGATGGCTACACCTTC CSARGQKVYLDGYTF
TRBJ2-7 NA NA 15 TRBV19 TGTGCCAGTAGTATAGTAGAGGGGAGTACCTACGAGCAGTACTTC CASSIVEGSTYEQYF
TRBJ2-7 NA TRBD2 15 TRBV18 TGTGCCAGCTCACCTGGGCTGCGGGAGGGCTCCGAGCAGTACTTC CASSPGLREGSEQYF
TRBJ2-2 NA TRBD2 16 TRBV5-1 TGCGCCAGCAGCGGGACTAGCGGGGTGAACACCGGGGAGCTGTTTTTT CASSGTSGVNTGELFF
TRBJ1-3 few NA 16 TRBV5-1 TGCGCCAGCAGCTTGGGTAGACGAAGCTCTGGAAACACCATATATTTT CASSLGRRSSGNTIYF
TRBJ2-2 few TRBD1 16 TRBV7-2 TGTGCCAGCAGCTTAGAGCAGGGGGCGCTTATCGGGGAGCTGTTTTTT CASSLEQGALIGELFF
TRBJ2-1 NA NA 17 TRBV5-1 TGCGCCAGCAGCCCCGCTACAGGGCCGAGCTCCTACAATGAGCAGTTCTTC CASSPATGPSSYNEQFF
TRBJ2-7 NA TRBD2 14 TRBV12-3/TRBV12-4 TGTGCCAGCAGTTTAGGCGGGAGGTCCCACGAGCAGTACTTC CASSLGGRSHEQYF
TRBJ2-1 few TRBD2 11 TRBV3-1 TGTGCCAGCAGCCACGGACTAGTGCAGTTCTTC CASSHGLVQFF
TRBJ2-7 many NA 13 TRBV7-9 TGTGCCAGCAGCTTAGGGCGGTGGGACGAGCAGTACTTC CASSLGRWDEQYF
TRBJ2-7 NA TRBD2 15 TRBV5-1 TGCGCCAGCAGCTGGGGACTAGCGGAGGTCTACGAGCAGTACTTC CASSWGLAEVYEQYF
TRBJ2-7 NA TRBD2 17 TRBV5-1 TGCGCCAGCAGCTCGACGCCCGGGGGGGCGAGTTCCTACGAGCAGTACTTC CASSSTPGGASSYEQYF
TRBJ1-2 many NA 12 TRBV11-2 TGTGCCAGCAGCTTAGAGGGCTATGGCTACACCTTC CASSLEGYGYTF
TRBJ2-5 many TRBD2 15 TRBV20-1 TGCAGTGCTAGTGGCGCGGGAGCCCTCCAAGAGACCCAGTACTTC CSASGAGALQETQYF
TRBJ1-6 NA NA 14 TRBV12-3/TRBV12-4 TGTGCCAGCAGTTTCCGGGACGGTAATTCACCCCTCCACTTT CASSFRDGNSPLHF
TRBJ2-7 few NA 13 TRBV28 TGTGCCAGCGCTACCTTGGGGGCTACGCAGCAGTACTTC CASATLGATQQYF
TRBJ2-7 NA NA 13 TRBV7-2 TGTGCCAGCAGCCACATAGACGGCTACGAGCAGTACTTC CASSHIDGYEQYF
TRBJ1-1 NA NA 14 TRBV13 TGTGCCAGCAGCTCCGGGACAAGGAACACTGAAGCTTTCTTT CASSSGTRNTEAFF
TRBJ2-2 many NA 14 TRBV3-1 TGTGCCAGCAGCCGTGCCAGGGGCACCGGGGAGCTGTTTTTT CASSRARGTGELFF
TRBJ2-7 few NA 14 TRBV4-3 TGCGCCAGCAGCCGTACCGATAAAGCCTACGAGCAGTACTTC CASSRTDKAYEQYF
TRBJ2-3 many NA 12 TRBV12-3/TRBV12-4 TGTGCCAGCGGAATAGGTCCAGATACGCAGTATTTT CASGIGPDTQYF
TRBJ2-5 few NA 13 TRBV28 TGTGCCAGCATCAACAGTTACCAAGAGACCCAGTACTTC CASINSYQETQYF